A selection of T cell receptor beta chains follows, all from one sample in a study of blood T cells in healthy people across ages. TCRdb re-derived calls from the 5' RACE reads in MiXCR, one entry per CDR3 protein. Altogether some 1.5 million distinct CDR3 sequences are present, approximately 39% being singletons, with the ten largest covering about 4%. Sequences were obtained from blood. Source of these receptors: a woman between 18 and 30 years old in good health. Both conserved end residues are part of each CDR3. A D gene is named only where the DNA matches it firmly. Clone size is given for some rows only: seen once, a few or many times, or a class if the clone is expanded.

D,J,V,size,DNA,CDR3
-,TRBJ2-4,TRBV5-1,-,TGCGCCAGCAGCTTGCGGGGGACAGTTGACGGAGCCAAAAACATTCAGTACTTC,CASSLRGTVDGAKNIQYF
TRBD2,TRBJ2-3,TRBV7-2,few,TGTGCCAGCAGCTTAGAACTAGCGGGGATCCCTAGCACAGATACGCAGTATTTT,CASSLELAGIPSTDTQYF
TRBD2,TRBJ2-7,TRBV7-2,-,TGTGCCAGCAGCTTAGTAGCGGGAGGCCACTACGAGCAGTACTTC,CASSLVAGGHYEQYF
-,TRBJ2-7,TRBV14,few,TGTGCCAGCAGTCCCTCGCTCTTGAGCTCCTACGAGCAGTACTTC,CASSPSLLSSYEQYF
TRBD2,TRBJ2-7,TRBV20-1,few,TGCAGTGCTAGAGATCCCGGACTAGCGGGACGCGAGCAGTACTTC,CSARDPGLAGREQYF
-,TRBJ2-3,TRBV4-3,few,TGCGCCAGCAGCCAAGGAGGGTTCGCAGATACGCAGTATTTT,CASSQGGFADTQYF
-,TRBJ2-7,TRBV20-1,-,TGCAGTGCTAGGGGACGGTACGTTTTGGAGCAGTACTTC,CSARGRYVLEQYF
-,TRBJ1-2,TRBV7-9,once,TGTGCCACAACCGACATCCCGGGCAGTGGCTACACCTTC,CATTDIPGSGYTF
-,TRBJ1-2,TRBV20-1,once,TGCAGTGCTAGAGGGCAAGGGGCCTTTTCCTATGGCTACACCTTC,CSARGQGAFSYGYTF
-,TRBJ2-4,TRBV19,-,TGTGCCAGTAGTATAGCAGGGAAACTAGCCAAAAACATTCAGTACTTC,CASSIAGKLAKNIQYF
-,TRBJ2-5,TRBV7-2,few,TGTGCCAGCAGCTTTCCTCTAGCCTTCCAAGAGACCCAGTACTTC,CASSFPLAFQETQYF
-,TRBJ2-3,TRBV4-1,-,TGCGCCAGCAGCCAGTATGAGACGGTGGATGGAGATACGCAGTATTTT,CASSQYETVDGDTQYF
TRBD2,TRBJ2-3,TRBV11-2,-,TGTGCCGGCAGCTTAACCGGGACTAGCGGCACAGATACGCAGTATTTT,CAGSLTGTSGTDTQYF
-,TRBJ2-7,TRBV27,many,TGTGCCAGCAGTTTATCCAACTCCTACGAGCAGTACTTC,CASSLSNSYEQYF
-,TRBJ1-2,TRBV11-2,few,TGTGCCAGCAGCTCGTTACAGGGTCCTAACTATGGCTACACCTTC,CASSSLQGPNYGYTF
TRBD2,TRBJ2-7,TRBV7-2,many,TGTGCCAGCAGGCTGGGACTAGCGGGGGTCTACGAGCAGTACTTC,CASRLGLAGVYEQYF
-,TRBJ2-7,TRBV4-3,few,TGCGCCAGCAGCCTGAGCGTTTCCTACAATGAGCAGTACTTC,CASSLSVSYNEQYF
-,TRBJ2-7,TRBV20-1,few,TGCAGTGCTAGAGATTTGGGGGGCCTTGGTAACGAGCAGTACTTC,CSARDLGGLGNEQYF
TRBD2,TRBJ2-3,TRBV6-5,few,TGTGCCAGCAGTTACCGGGGGGGGCGCAACACAGATACGCAGTATTTT,CASSYRGGRNTDTQYF
-,TRBJ1-1,TRBV20-1,once,TGCAGTGCCGAATCGCGAATAGGGTTTCAGATGGCTTTCTTT,CSAESRIGFQMAFF
TRBD2,TRBJ2-3,TRBV7-9,few,TGTGCCAGCAGGACGACTAGCGGAGCGGTCACAGATACGCAGTATTTT,CASRTTSGAVTDTQYF
-,TRBJ1-2,TRBV4-3,few,TGCGCCAGCAGCCAAGGCGAGAACTGGGAACACTATGGCTACACCTTC,CASSQGENWEHYGYTF
TRBD1,TRBJ2-3,TRBV25-1,many,TGTGCCAGCACCCCCAGGAGGACAGGGAGCACAGATACGCAGTATTTT,CASTPRRTGSTDTQYF
TRBD1,TRBJ1-2,TRBV2,-,TGTGCCAGCAGTGAATTAGGGACAGCCTTCAACTATGGCTACACCTTC,CASSELGTAFNYGYTF
-,TRBJ1-1,TRBV29-1,few,TGCAGCGTTAGGGGACGTACTAGGACTGAAGCTTTCTTT,CSVRGRTRTEAFF
TRBD1,TRBJ2-7,TRBV7-9,-,TGTGCCAGCAGCTCAGCGAGTAACCGGACAGGATACTACGAGCAGTACTTC,CASSSASNRTGYYEQYF
TRBD1,TRBJ1-4,TRBV9,-,TGTGCCAGCAGCGTAGCACAGGGGAGTGAAAAACTGTTTTTT,CASSVAQGSEKLFF
-,TRBJ2-1,TRBV20-1,few,TGCAGTGCTAGCGAAAACGTGCTGGGGCAGTTCTTC,CSASENVLGQFF
-,TRBJ2-5,TRBV6-2/TRBV6-3,-,TGTGCCAGCAGTTTCGGGCGCTACTCCGCCGGAGAGCAGTACTTC,CASSFGRYSAGEQYF
TRBD1,TRBJ2-1,TRBV12-3/TRBV12-4,-,TGTGCCAGCAGTTTAGGGACAGGTCGGGAGCAGTTCTTC,CASSLGTGREQFF